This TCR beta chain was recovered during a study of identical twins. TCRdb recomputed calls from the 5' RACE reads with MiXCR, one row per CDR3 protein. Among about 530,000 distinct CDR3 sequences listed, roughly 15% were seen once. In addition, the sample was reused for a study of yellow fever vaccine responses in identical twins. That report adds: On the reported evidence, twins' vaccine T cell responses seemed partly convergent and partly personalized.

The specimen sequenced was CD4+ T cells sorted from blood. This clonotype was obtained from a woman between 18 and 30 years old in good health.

The CDR3 sequence is CAISEGKGQLQETQYF. The CDR3 nucleotides read TGTGCCATCAGTGAAGGAAAGGGACAATTACAAGAGACCCAGTACTTC. The V and J genes are TRBV10-3 and TRBJ2-5; maybe TRBD1 (6 bases). V shed 3 bases and J shed 2 bases, with 16 bases lying between them. The CDR3 runs to 16 residues. CDR1 and CDR2 from the germline V gene are ENHRY and SYGVKD.